The T cell receptor beta chain described here comes from a study of identical twins. General study points: Insertions ran lower in abundant cord blood beta clonotypes, though not in memory repertoires. Models predicted less out-of-frame TCR alpha sharing in monozygotic twins than was found.

This clonotype was seen a handful of times. As yet, its antigen is unknown. TCRdb reprocessed the 5' RACE reads with MiXCR, giving one entry per CDR3 protein. The data contain roughly 570,000 distinct CDR3 sequences, just under 10% of them singletons. V lost 3 bases to trimming and J lost 3 bases; unmatched junction nucleotides: 6. The CDR3 has 15 residues. Germline CDR1 reads SGHRS; CDR2 reads YFSETQ. The same sample was also studied in work on yellow fever vaccine responses in identical twins.

This clonotype was obtained from a woman younger than 30 in good health. The V call is TRBV5-1, the J call TRBJ1-1; TRBD1 matches 9 bases. The sequencing input was PBMCs. The CDR3 nucleotides are TGCGCCAGCAGCTCAACAGGGGGCGATTACACTGAAGCTTTCTTT. Translating it yields CASSSTGGDYTEAFF.